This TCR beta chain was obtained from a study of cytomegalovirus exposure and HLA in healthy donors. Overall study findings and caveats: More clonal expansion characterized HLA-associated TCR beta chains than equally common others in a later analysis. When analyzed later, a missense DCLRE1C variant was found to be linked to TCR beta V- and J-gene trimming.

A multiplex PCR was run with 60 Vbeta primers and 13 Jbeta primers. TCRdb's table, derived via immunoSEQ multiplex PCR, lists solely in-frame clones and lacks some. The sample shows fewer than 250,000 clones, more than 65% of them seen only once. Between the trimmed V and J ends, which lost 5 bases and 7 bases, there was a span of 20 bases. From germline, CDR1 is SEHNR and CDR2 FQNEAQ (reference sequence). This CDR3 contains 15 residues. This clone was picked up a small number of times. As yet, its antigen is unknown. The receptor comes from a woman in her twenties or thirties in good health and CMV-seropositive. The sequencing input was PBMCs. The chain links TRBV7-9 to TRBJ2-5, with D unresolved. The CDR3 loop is CASSPREAPFGTQYF. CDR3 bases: TGTGCCAGCAGCCCCCGAGAGGCTCCCTTTGGGACCCAGTACTTC.